Presented here are 9 T cell receptor beta chains from one specimen sequenced in a study of cytomegalovirus exposure and HLA in healthy donors. It was with 60 Vbeta and 13 Jbeta primers that the PCR ran. Profiled with immunoSEQ multiplex PCR; TCRdb holds only in-frame clones, not every one. The repertoire consists of around 60,000 clones, with approximately 82% occurring once and the leading ten covering under 25%. Sequenced material: PBMCs. The receptors were gathered from a woman in her forties in good health and CMV-seropositive.

This chain joins TRBV25-1 and TRBJ2-7, with a possible D match to TRBD1 (6 bases). The CDR3 runs 13 residues. Germline CDR1 reads MGHDK; CDR2 reads SYGVNS. Trimming pared 6 bases from V and 2 bases from J, leaving 11 bases between. The CDR3: CASRGDTTYEQYF. CDR3 DNA sequence: TGTGCCAGCAGGGGGGACACCACCTACGAGCAGTACTTC.

This chain joins TRBV7-2 and TRBJ2-1; 7 nucleotides line up with TRBD1. Trimming removed 5 bases from V and 7 bases from J; junction bases left unmatched: 8. Germline V gene sequence: CDR1 SGHTA, CDR2 FQGNSA. The CDR3 covers 14 residues. The CDR3 spells CASSPGIRGNEQFF. The CDR3 DNA sequence: TGTGCCAGCAGCCCCGGGATCAGGGGGAATGAGCAGTTCTTC.

The chain carries TRBV14 and TRBJ2-1; 9 nucleotides line up with TRBD2. V lost 6 bases and J lost 0; bases outside the gene matches: 3. Germline values: CDR1 SGHDN, CDR2 FVKESK. The CDR3 runs to 15 residues. The DNA for the CDR3 is TGTGCCAGCAGTTATAGCGGGGGCTCCTACAATGAGCAGTTCTTC. The encoded protein is CASSYSGGSYNEQFF.

The V call is TRBV5-4, the J call TRBJ2-5, with 15 bases lining up with TRBD2. CDR3 length: 18 residues. Germline V gene sequence: CDR1 SGHNT, CDR2 YYREEE (reference sequence). V gave up 3 bases and J gave up 2 bases; unmatched junction bases: 8. Here the CDR3 DNA reads TGTGCCAGCAGCTCAGGGACTAGCGGGGGGACAGGGCAAGAGACCCAGTACTTC. Translated, it gives CASSSGTSGGTGQETQYF.

The chain employs TRBV4-2 and TRBJ2-7; TRBD2 agrees at 8 bases. V trimming: 2 bases; J trimming: 3 bases; junction bases outside the gene matches: 15. CDR3 length equals 18 residues. CDR1 and CDR2 (germline): LGHNA, YNFKEQ. The CDR3 protein is CASSQRASERGTDYEQYF. The CDR3 DNA sequence: TGTGCCAGCAGCCAAAGGGCTTCTGAGCGGGGGACTGACTACGAGCAGTACTTC.

The rearrangement joins TRBV6-5 to TRBJ1-1; 10 bases map to TRBD1. CDR1 MNHEY and CDR2 SVGAGI come from the germline V gene. The CDR3 is 14 amino acids. V lost 4 bases to trimming and J lost 11 bases; unmatched junction nucleotides: 10. In nucleotides, the CDR3 is TGTGCCAGCAGTTCGGGACAGGGGTTCTATGTGGCTTTCTTT. Residues: CASSSGQGFYVAFF.

V is TRBV4-1 and J is TRBJ1-3; tentative D call: TRBD1 (6 bases). This CDR3 spans 18 amino acids. The V end lost 6 bases, the J end lost 0 bases, and 21 bases lay between the germline ends. From germline, CDR1 is MGHRA and CDR2 YSYEKL. CDR3 sequence (DNA): TGCGCCAGCAGTCGAGACCCCTCAGGGGCAAGCTCTGGAAACACCATATATTTT. Translating it yields CASSRDPSGASSGNTIYF.

The V gene is TRBV18, the J gene TRBJ2-7; maybe TRBD2 (5 bases). The CDR3 has 13 amino acids. The ends were cut back, 3 bases at V and 2 bases at J, with 8 bases in the middle. Germline values: CDR1 KGHSH, CDR2 LQKENI. This chain's CDR3 is CASSPRGPYEQYF. In DNA, the CDR3 is TGTGCCAGCTCACCCCGGGGTCCCTACGAGCAGTACTTC.

The genes are TRBV29-1 and TRBJ1-1; 8 nucleotides agree with TRBD1. From germline, CDR1 is SQVTM and CDR2 ANQGSEA. Trimming took 6 bases from V and 6 from J; bases not matched to a gene: 9. CDR3 length: 13 amino acids. CDR3 in DNA: TGCAGCGTCTCTCAGGGGGCAGGGTCTGAAGCTTTCTTT. It codes for CSVSQGAGSEAFF.